The 14 T cell receptor beta chains given below trace back to one sample, sequenced in a study of cytomegalovirus exposure and HLA in healthy donors. Researchers ran the PCR with 60 Vbeta and 13 Jbeta primers. The method was immunoSEQ multiplex PCR; TCRdb's version includes in-frame clones alone and lacks a portion of them. The sample holds 130,000 to 150,000 clones, about four fifths seen once. Sequencing was done on a sample of PBMCs. Receptors were obtained from a young woman in good health and CMV-seropositive.

The V gene is TRBV28, the J gene TRBJ1-1; a possible D gene is TRBD1 (6 bases). Germline CDR1 MDHEN, CDR2 SYDVKM. The CDR3 is 12 residues long. V was trimmed by 6 bases and J by 6 bases, leaving 11 bases between them. The CDR3: CASRGQFSEAFF. The CDR3 DNA is TGTGCCAGCAGAGGACAGTTCTCTGAAGCTTTCTTT.

The V and J genes are TRBV6-4 and TRBJ1-3; perhaps TRBD1 as D (6 bases). Looked up from germline, CDR1 is MRHNA and CDR2 is SNTAGT. CDR3 length: 15 amino acids. Trimming removed 9 bases at V and 0 bases at J, with 15 bases between. The CDR3 here is CARQGTQNSGNTIYF. The CDR3 bases are TGTGCCAGGCAGGGGACCCAAAACTCTGGAAACACCATATATTTT.

The V and J genes are TRBV7-2 and TRBJ1-5; possibly TRBD1 for D (5 bases). The CDR3 is made up of 15 amino acids. Germline values: CDR1 SGHTA, CDR2 FQGNSA. V lost 2 bases and J lost 7, with 15 bases in between. CDR3 DNA sequence: TGTGCCAGCAGCTTATGGACGGGGGGTGGACAGCCCCAGCATTTT. As protein: CASSLWTGGGQPQHF.

This clone was observed a handful of times. This chain connects TRBV7-9 to TRBJ1-4, with unresolved D. Germline V lookup: CDR1 SEHNR, CDR2 FQNEAQ (reference sequence). The CDR3 is 15 residues long. Trimming removed 3 bases at V and 7 bases at J, with 15 bases between. This CDR3 is CASSLEGGPVEKLFF. CDR3 nucleotides: TGTGCCAGCAGCTTGGAGGGTGGCCCAGTTGAAAAACTGTTTTTT.

This clone showed up just a few times. The V gene is TRBV15, the J gene TRBJ1-6; 9 nucleotides match TRBD1. Per the germline V gene, CDR1 is LNHNV and CDR2 is YYDKDF (reference sequence). The CDR3 contains 16 residues. Losses at the gene ends were 0 bases for V and 6 bases for J; bases not matched to a gene: 3. CDR3 sequence (DNA): TGTGCCACCAGCAGAGATCGGGGACAGGGTAATTCACCCCTCCACTTT. This sequence encodes CATSRDRGQGNSPLHF.

V gene TRBV5-1 combines with J gene TRBJ1-2, with D maybe TRBD1 (5 bases). This CDR3 spans 13 amino acids. Germline lookup yields CDR1 SGHRS and CDR2 YFSETQ. V lost 0 bases to trimming and J lost 8 bases, with 11 bases between them. The CDR3 coding sequence is TGCGCCAGCAGCTTGGATGACAGCCTGGGCTACACCTTC. Translation gives CASSLDDSLGYTF.

The V and J genes are TRBV30 and TRBJ1-1; D gene uncertain. CDR3 length: 13 residues. The germline V gene has CDR1 GTSNPN and CDR2 SVGIG (reference sequence). V lost 0 bases and J 3 bases, leaving 8 bases between the germline ends. The DNA of the CDR3 is TGTGCCTGGAGTGTACACGGGGACACTGAAGCTTTCTTT. Its protein is CAWSVHGDTEAFF. Variable domain in full (rest from reference TRBV30 and TRBJ1-1): SQTIHQWPATLVQPVGSPLSLECTVEGTSNPNLYWYRQAAGRGLQLLFYSVGIGQISSEVPQNLSASRPQDRQFILSSKKLLLSDSGFYLCAWSVHGDTEAFFGQGTRLTVV.

CDR3 coding DNA: TGTGCCAGCAGTCCGGGACAGGCCCCCTCCTACGAGCAGTACTTC. Its protein product is CASSPGQAPSYEQYF. The V and J genes are TRBV28 and TRBJ2-7; 8 nucleotides align to TRBD1. V shed 5 bases and J 0 bases; nucleotides not matched to a gene: 6. Germline V gene data show CDR1 as MDHEN and CDR2 as SYDVKM. This CDR3 has 15 amino acids.

This clone was counted between two and nine times. The V and J genes are TRBV9 and TRBJ2-3; weak D call: TRBD2 (5 bases). With 3 bases removed from V and 1 base from J, the gap between germline ends came to 9 bases. There are 14 residues in the CDR3. Looked up from germline, CDR1 is SGDLS and CDR2 is YYNGEE. This CDR3 is CASSAGLRTDTQYF. The CDR3 DNA reads TGTGCCAGCAGCGCCGGACTTCGCACAGATACGCAGTATTTT.

Of note for this clone: This CDR3 fails to terminate in the conserved phenylalanine or tryptophan, so it likely reflects a read error. The DNA is left out, because the CDR3 cannot be placed on it with certainty; the CDR3 is given as TCRdb lists it. The V and J genes are TRBV20-1 and TRBJ2-7; the DNA was not used to check the table's D call, TRBD2. A total of 10 residues make up the CDR3, ends included. The germline V gene has CDR1 DFQATT and CDR2 SNEGSKA (reference sequence). The CDR3 spells CRGPSGGPRR.

The V gene is TRBV19, the J gene TRBJ2-7; D possibly corresponds to TRBD2 (6 bases). V was pared by 7 bases and J by 4 bases, with 17 bases between. Per germline, CDR1 LNHDA and CDR2 SQIVND (reference sequence). The CDR3 sequence is 14 residues long. In DNA form, the CDR3 reads TGTGCCAGTAACTGGTCCGGGAGCGTATACGAGCAGTACTTC. Translated: CASNWSGSVYEQYF.

CDR3 in amino acids: CAWSAPAVMQFF. In DNA form, the CDR3 reads TGTGCCTGGAGTGCACCAGCGGTAATGCAGTTCTTC. The chain carries TRBV30 and TRBJ2-1; TRBD2 is a possible D gene (5 bases). This CDR3 contains 12 residues. CDR1 is GTSNPN, CDR2 SVGIG, per germline (reference sequence). Trimming shortened V by 1 base and J by 12 bases, and 13 bases separated the two germline ends.

Only one count was recorded for this clone. CDR3: CAWSVRSGGRQETQYF. CDR3 DNA: TGTGCCTGGAGTGTACGTAGCGGGGGGCGTCAAGAGACCCAGTACTTC. This chain links TRBV30 with TRBJ2-5, with TRBD2 matching 10 bases. The germline gives CDR1 GTSNPN, CDR2 SVGIG (reference sequence). The CDR3 is made up of 16 amino acids. The J segment lost 2 bases and the V segment lost 0 bases, leaving 6 bases of the junction unmatched.

The chain joins TRBV27 to TRBJ1-2; D may be TRBD1 (5 bases). Germline V gene lookup returns CDR1 MNHEY and CDR2 SMNVEV (reference sequence). V was shortened by 8 bases and J by 3 bases, with 16 bases between the two germline ends. The CDR3 contains 14 residues. CDR3 bases: TGTGCCAGCGCCGGGGGGTCGGAGGACTATGGCTACACCTTC. This translates into CASAGGSEDYGYTF.